This T cell receptor (beta chain) derives from a study of CD8+CD57+ T cells in acquired aplastic anemia. The overall study: The study obtained an average of approximately 2.9 ug of DNA from sorted CD4+ and CD8+ cells. Study results and caveats: Both patients and controls carried the same twenty-nine CD8+ CDR3 sequences.

This CDR3 contains 15 residues. Germline CDR1 reads DFQATT; CDR2 reads SNEGSKA (reference sequence). Losses at the gene ends were 1 base for V and 3 bases for J; bases not matched to a gene: 7. Investigators profiled TCR beta VDJ and CDR3 from genomic DNA template. TCRdb re-called the reads with MiXCR, one entry per CDR3 protein. Counted here are around 140,000 distinct CDR3 sequences, approximately 41% occurring once; the ten biggest clones make up 8.4%. With respect to this clonotype: Antigen unknown.

The chain combines TRBV20-1 with TRBJ2-3; 7 bases are shared with TRBD2. Sequencing was performed on sorted CD4+, CD8+, or CD8+CD57+ T cells (not recorded which) from PBMCs. This TCR was recovered from a human donor in good health, serving as a control. The CDR3 nucleotides read TGCAGTGCTAGAGCCCCTAGCGGAGGAACAGATACGCAGTATTTT. As protein: CSARAPSGGTDTQYF.